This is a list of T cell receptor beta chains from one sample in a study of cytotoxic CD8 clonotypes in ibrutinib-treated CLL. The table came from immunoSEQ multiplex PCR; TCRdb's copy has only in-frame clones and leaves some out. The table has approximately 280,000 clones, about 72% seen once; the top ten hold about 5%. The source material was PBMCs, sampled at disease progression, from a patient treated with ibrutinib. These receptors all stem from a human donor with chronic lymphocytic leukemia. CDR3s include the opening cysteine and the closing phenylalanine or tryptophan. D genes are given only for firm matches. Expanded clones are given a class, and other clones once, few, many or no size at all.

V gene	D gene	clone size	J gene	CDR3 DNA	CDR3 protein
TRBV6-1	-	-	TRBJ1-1	TGTGCCAGCATCGGAGGGGGAAACACTGAAGCTTTCTTT	CASIGGGNTEAFF
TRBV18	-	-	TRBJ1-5	TGTGCCAGCTCCGGGGGGCCGGGTGGCAATCAGCCCCAGCATTTT	CASSGGPGGNQPQHF
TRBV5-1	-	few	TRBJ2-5	TGCGCCAGCAGCCCCGTTCATAGGGAAGAGACCCAGTACTTC	CASSPVHREETQYF
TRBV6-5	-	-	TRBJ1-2	TGTGCCAGCAGTTCTTCCAGCTATGGCTACACCTTC	CASSSSSYGYTF
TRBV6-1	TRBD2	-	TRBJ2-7	TGTGCCAGCAGTCGGAGCGGGGGGTCGAACGAGCAGTACTTC	CASSRSGGSNEQYF
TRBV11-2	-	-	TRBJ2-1	TGTGCCAGCAGCTTGGCGTACAATGAGCAGTTCTTC	CASSLAYNEQFF
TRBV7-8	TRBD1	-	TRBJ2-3	TGTGCCAGCAGCTTAGAAGGAACAGGGGCAGATACGCAGTATTTT	CASSLEGTGADTQYF
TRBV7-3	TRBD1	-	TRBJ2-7	TGTGCCAGCAGCTTAGTTTCCGGGACAGGGACCGGGGCCGAGCAGTACTTC	CASSLVSGTGTGAEQYF
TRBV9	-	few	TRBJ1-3	TGTGCCAGCAGCGTAGGGGCCAACTCTGGAAACACCATATATTTT	CASSVGANSGNTIYF
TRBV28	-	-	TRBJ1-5	TGTGCCAGCAGCCTGAATCAGCCCCAGCATTTT	CASSLNQPQHF